This T cell receptor beta chain originates from a study of blood T cell repertoires in COVID-19. The overall study: The origin of the acute and convalescent COVID-19 samples was the United States, Italy and Spain.

The protocol was immunoSEQ multiplex PCR, while the TCRdb copy is restricted to in-frame clones and leaves out a portion. Here the sample spans about 300,000 clones, 70% to 90% being singletons. The CDR3 is 14 residues long. CDR1 and CDR2 (germline): SNHLY, FYNNEI. V gave up 6 bases and J gave up 0 bases; unmatched junction bases: 4. This chain uses TRBV2 with TRBJ1-1; 7 nucleotides align to TRBD1. The sample comprised PBMCs or T cells enriched from blood (not recorded which). The TCR was taken from a man aged 25-45 years who had recovered from COVID-19. The CDR3 DNA reads TGTGCCAGCAGAGAGGGACAGCTGAACACTGAAGCTTTCTTT. Amino acids: CASREGQLNTEAFF.